The clone carrying this TCR beta chain came up once. Some clones are missing from TCRdb's copy, which holds only in-frame ones; the method was immunoSEQ multiplex PCR. Found here are approximately 2.1 million clones, more than 85% of them singletons; the top ten hold approximately 0.4%. Germline lookup yields CDR1 MDHEN and CDR2 SYDVKM. The CDR3 is 14 residues long. V was pared by 6 bases and J by 11 bases, with 9 bases of the junction left unmatched. This sample is drawn from a study of shared clonotypes between healthy human individuals. The J gene is TRBJ2-6, the V gene TRBV28; 8 bases are a match to TRBD1. The sample was naive CD4+ T cells from PBMCs. Subset noted: CD45RA+ positively selected. This clonotype originated in a man aged 18 to 29 in good health. Some clones in this sample may be carry-over from other donors' samples. CDR3 sequence: CASSRTGIKDVLTF. In DNA form, the CDR3 reads TGTGCCAGCAGCCGGACAGGGATTAAAGACGTCCTGACTTTC.